This T cell receptor beta chain was profiled in a study of blood T cell repertoires in COVID-19. Only one count was recorded for this clone. Trimming shortened V by 6 bases and J by 6 bases, and 11 bases separated the two germline ends. Germline CDR1 is PRHDT and CDR2 is FYEKMQ (reference sequence). This CDR3 spans 13 amino acids. Authors' processing steps: Nucleated cell counts were estimated from reference gene primer amplification. Produced via immunoSEQ multiplex PCR; TCRdb's table is partial and in-frame only. That table is the source of V, J and clone size, and D and trimming were worked out from the DNA. This repertoire shows a few hundred thousand clones, 88% found once; its top ten account for approximately 1.5%.

The sample taken for sequencing was PBMCs or T cells enriched from blood (not recorded which). This chain links TRBV13 with TRBJ2-2; possible D gene TRBD2, 6 bases. This clonotype originated in a woman between 18 and 30 years old who had been exposed to COVID-19. CDR3 loop: CASSWRGAGELFF. As DNA, the CDR3 is TGTGCCAGCAGTTGGAGGGGTGCCGGGGAGCTGTTTTTT. The full variable domain, completed using reference TRBV13 and TRBJ2-2, is AAGVIQSPRHLIKEKRETATLKCYPIPRHDTVYWYQQGPGQDPQFLISFYEKMQSDKGSIPDRFSAQQFSDYHSELNMSSLELGDSALYFCASSWRGAGELFFGEGSRLTVL.